The 26 T cell receptor beta chains in this list originate from one sample, sequenced in a study of shared clonotypes between healthy human individuals. Sequencing used immunoSEQ multiplex PCR; TCRdb keeps in-frame clones, though not all of them. The top ten hold around 0.35% of the sample, which has 2 million to 2.5 million clones, 85% to 95% seen once. Sequencing was carried out using naive CD4+ T cells from PBMCs. The subset is: CD45RA+ positively selected. These receptors all come from a man between 18 and 29 years old in good health. Some clones in this sample may be carry-over from other donors' samples.

The V call is TRBV5-1, the J call TRBJ1-2; TRBD1 matches 9 bases. The CDR3 consists of 15 residues. Germline V gene sequence: CDR1 SGHRS, CDR2 YFSETQ. V lost 4 bases and J lost 6; bases outside the gene matches: 10. CDR3 nucleotide sequence: TGCGCCAGCAGCCCACAGGGGGCGAGTACAGATGGCTACACCTTC. Its protein is CASSPQGASTDGYTF.

The V call is TRBV28, the J call TRBJ1-2; no reliable D call. CDR3 length: 13 residues. Germline CDR1 is MDHEN and CDR2 is SYDVKM. Trimming shortened V by 1 base and J by 3 bases, and 6 bases separated the two germline ends. This chain's CDR3 is CASSLLSYYGYTF. CDR3 DNA sequence: TGTGCCAGCAGTTTATTAAGTTACTATGGCTACACCTTC.

This chain joins TRBV5-1 and TRBJ2-2; 11 bases fit TRBD1. The trim removed 4 bases at V and 4 bases at J, leaving 9 bases unmatched. The germline V gene encodes CDR1 SGHRS and CDR2 YFSETQ. The CDR3 has 17 amino acids. The CDR3 DNA reads as TGCGCCAGCAGCAACCTCGGACAGGGGGCGCTCACCGGGGAGCTGTTTTTT. Its protein product is CASSNLGQGALTGELFF.

As DNA, the CDR3 is TGTGCCAGCAGCAGGAGCTTTACAGGATACGAGCAGTACTTC. This codes for CASSRSFTGYEQYF. The genes are TRBV9 and TRBJ2-7; D is perhaps TRBD1 (5 bases). Trimming cost V 4 bases and J 4 bases, with 15 bases left between them. Germline CDR1 is SGDLS and CDR2 is YYNGEE. The CDR3 consists of 14 residues.

The chain has TRBV5-1 and TRBJ2-7; the D gene is possibly TRBD2 (7 bases). Trimming left V 1 base short and J 0 bases short, with 20 bases between. The CDR3 is made up of 18 amino acids. Germline CDR1 SGHRS, CDR2 YFSETQ. The CDR3 is CASSLYPGGTSSSYEQYF. The CDR3 nucleotides read TGCGCCAGCAGCTTGTATCCCGGGGGGACAAGTAGCTCCTACGAGCAGTACTTC.

The chain links TRBV6-6 to TRBJ2-7; D is perhaps TRBD1 (5 bases). V was clipped by 5 bases and J by 3 bases, with 8 bases between them. Germline loops: CDR1 MNHNY, CDR2 SVGAGI (reference sequence). The CDR3 length is 12 residues. The CDR3 sequence: CASSDQGYEQYF. The CDR3 nucleotides are TGTGCCAGCAGTGACCAGGGCTACGAGCAGTACTTC.

This clone has just a few counts. The rearrangement joins TRBV2 to TRBJ2-7, with 9 bases matching TRBD1. V trimming: 11 bases; J trimming: 8 bases; junction bases outside the gene matches: 10. The CDR3 runs to 12 residues. The germline V gene encodes CDR1 SNHLY and CDR2 FYNNEI. CDR3 in DNA: TGTGCCGGCCGGACAGGGGAGGTCAAGCAGTACTTC. This encodes CAGRTGEVKQYF.

To note about this clone: Other DNA sequences in this specimen translate into the identical CDR3. The rearrangement joins TRBV28 to TRBJ2-5, with 8 bases matching TRBD2. CDR3 size: 13 residues. Unmatched junction bases numbered 2, after V lost 6 bases and J lost 2 bases. Germline CDR1 MDHEN, CDR2 SYDVKM. The CDR3 nucleotides read TGTGCCAGCAGAACTAGCGGACAAGAGACCCAGTACTTC. It yields the protein CASRTSGQETQYF. The variable domain in full, with the rest retrieved from reference TRBV28 and TRBJ2-5, is DVKVTQSSRYLVKRTGEKVFLECVQDMDHENMFWYRQDPGLGLRLIYFSYDVKMKEKGDIPEGYSVSREKKERFSLILESASTNQTSMYLCASRTSGQETQYFGPGTRLLVL.

As concerns this clone: This sample also contains other DNA sequences that code for the same CDR3. This sequence joins TRBV18 and TRBJ2-5, with D possibly TRBD1 on 5 matching bases. V lost 3 bases to trimming and J lost 2 bases, with 7 bases between them. CDR3 length: 13 residues. Germline CDR1 reads KGHSH; CDR2 reads LQKENI. Written as DNA, the CDR3 is TGTGCCAGCTCACCTTCAGGGCAAGAGACCCAGTACTTC. It yields the protein CASSPSGQETQYF.

This chain links TRBV4-2 with TRBJ2-5; D is possibly TRBD1 or TRBD2 (5 bases each). The CDR3 spans 12 residues. V was pared by 0 bases and J by 9 bases, with 8 bases between. CDR1 is LGHNA and CDR2 is YNFKEQ in the germline V gene. This CDR3 reads CASSQDVGAQYF. DNA of the CDR3: TGTGCCAGCAGCCAAGACGTGGGGGCCCAGTACTTC.

The chain combines TRBV9 with TRBJ1-1; D gene ambiguous. The V end was cut by 2 bases, the J end by 1 base, with 15 bases between. Looked up from germline, CDR1 is SGDLS and CDR2 is YYNGEE. CDR3 length equals 16 residues. The CDR3 region is CASSVGEERANTEAFF. CDR3 nucleotide sequence: TGTGCCAGCAGCGTTGGGGAGGAGAGGGCGAACACTGAAGCTTTCTTT.

This sequence joins TRBV7-9 and TRBJ2-1; D might be TRBD2 (6 bases). Germline CDR1 reads SEHNR; CDR2 reads FQNEAQ (reference sequence). The CDR3 consists of 14 residues. V was clipped by 5 bases and J by 2 bases, with 10 bases between them. The CDR3 DNA sequence: TGTGCCAGCAGCCTCGGGAGTACCTACAATGAGCAGTTCTTC. Its protein product is CASSLGSTYNEQFF.

Details on this clone: In the same sample, other DNA sequences code for this CDR3. The J gene is TRBJ2-3, the V gene TRBV7-3, with D possibly matching TRBD1 (5 bases). The CDR3 is made up of 15 amino acids. With 0 bases removed from V and 3 bases from J, the gap between germline ends came to 10 bases. Germline V lookup: CDR1 SGHTA, CDR2 FQGTGA. The CDR3 spells CASSLTGASTDTQYF. The CDR3 DNA follows: TGTGCCAGCAGCTTAACAGGGGCGTCGACAGATACGCAGTATTTT.

This chain connects TRBV11-3 to TRBJ2-7; TRBD2 aligns across 10 bases. Trimming removed 5 bases from V and 3 bases from J; junction bases left unmatched: 4. Per germline, CDR1 SGHNT and CDR2 YENEEA. This CDR3 comprises 14 residues. The CDR3: CASSLASGSYEQYF. The CDR3 DNA sequence: TGTGCCAGCAGCCTCGCTAGCGGGAGCTACGAGCAGTACTTC.

This chain links TRBV28 with TRBJ2-2, with D maybe TRBD2 (6 bases). Trimming pared 3 bases from V and 3 bases from J, leaving 14 bases between. The length of the CDR3 is 16 residues. Germline V gene lookup returns CDR1 MDHEN and CDR2 SYDVKM. CDR3 coding DNA: TGTGCCAGCAGTTTCGCGGGGTGGGTGGACACCGGGGAGCTGTTTTTT. Protein product: CASSFAGWVDTGELFF.

This CDR3 is CASISTGYTEAFF. The DNA of the CDR3 is TGTGCCAGCATCTCGACAGGTTACACTGAAGCTTTCTTT. The rearrangement uses TRBV6-6 and TRBJ1-1, with D perhaps matching TRBD1 (6 bases). This CDR3 is 13 amino acids long. Germline V gives CDR1 MNHNY, CDR2 SVGAGI (reference sequence). The V end lost 7 bases, the J end lost 3 bases, and 12 bases lay between the germline ends.

V and J are TRBV6-4 and TRBJ1-2; D gene unclear. Deletions cut 2 bases from V and 2 bases from J, with 18 bases between. CDR3 size: 17 residues. Germline values: CDR1 MRHNA, CDR2 SNTAGT. CDR3 in amino acids: CASSDDGERTGNYGYTF. For the CDR3, the DNA is TGTGCCAGCAGTGACGATGGGGAGCGGACGGGAAACTATGGCTACACCTTC.

The chain employs TRBV18 and TRBJ2-7; D is tentatively TRBD1 or TRBD2 (5 bases each). V lost 5 bases to trimming and J lost 6 bases, with 17 bases between them. Germline-derived CDR1 and CDR2 are KGHSH and LQKENI. This CDR3 spans 14 amino acids. DNA for the CDR3: TGTGCCAGCTCAGCCGGGACCCTCTCCACCGAGCAGTACTTC. This codes for CASSAGTLSTEQYF.

Comment on this clone: Other nucleotide sequences from this sample produce the same CDR3. The chain combines TRBV5-1 with TRBJ2-1; 8 bases agree with TRBD2. The CDR3 is 16 amino acids. J was trimmed by 0 bases and V by 0 bases; bases with no gene match: 2. Germline CDR1 is SGHRS and CDR2 is YFSETQ. In DNA, the CDR3 is TGCGCCAGCAGCTTGGTGGCGGGAGGCTCCTACAATGAGCAGTTCTTC. It specifies CASSLVAGGSYNEQFF.

The V call is TRBV18, the J call TRBJ2-1, with 10 bases that match TRBD1. The CDR3 extends over 15 amino acids. Trimming took 4 bases from V and 12 from J; bases not matched to a gene: 12. Germline-derived CDR1 and CDR2 are KGHSH and LQKENI. DNA for the CDR3: TGTGCCAGCTCACGCACCGGGACAGGGGATAGAAGGCAGTTCTTC. It is translated as CASSRTGTGDRRQFF.

Details on this clone: This specimen includes other DNA sequences encoding the same CDR3. CDR3 region: CASSLEQYNEQFF. The CDR3 region has the DNA TGTGCCAGCAGCTTAGAGCAGTACAATGAGCAGTTCTTC. The gene calls are TRBV11-3 and TRBJ2-1; D gene uncertain. The germline V and J ends were trimmed by 0 bases and 4 bases, with 4 bases remaining between them. Germline lookup yields CDR1 SGHNT and CDR2 YENEEA. CDR3 length: 13 amino acids.

As regards this clone: This sample includes further DNA sequences coding for the same CDR3. The chain couples TRBV14 to TRBJ1-2, with D perhaps TRBD1 (6 bases). V lost 1 base to trimming and J lost 4 bases, with 7 bases between them. CDR1 is SGHDN, CDR2 FVKESK, per germline. The CDR3 totals 13 residues. The CDR3 bases are TGTGCCAGCAGCCAAGGGACAGCCTATGGCTACACCTTC. This codes for CASSQGTAYGYTF.

Remarks on this clone: Other DNA sequences within the sample encode an identical CDR3. The chain is built from TRBV7-2 and TRBJ2-1; D is undetermined. The CDR3 length is 11 residues. Trimming pared 3 bases from V and 7 bases from J, leaving 4 bases between. Germline-derived CDR1 and CDR2 are SGHTA and FQGNSA. The chain's CDR3 is CASSFTNEQFF. The CDR3 DNA reads TGTGCCAGCAGCTTCACGAATGAGCAGTTCTTC. Looking up the rest from reference TRBV7-2 and TRBJ2-1 gives the full variable domain: GAGVSQSPSNKVTEKGKDVELRCDPISGHTALYWYRQSLGQGLEFLIYFQGNSAPDKSGLPSDRFSAERTGGSVSTLTIQRTQQEDSAVYLCASSFTNEQFFGPGTRLTVL.

V usage is TRBV7-9 and J usage is TRBJ2-3; no clear D gene. Germline CDR1 SEHNR, CDR2 FQNEAQ (reference sequence). This CDR3 has 13 amino acids. V lost 5 bases and J 2 bases, leaving 8 bases between the germline ends. The CDR3 spells CASSVILTDTQYF. In DNA form, the CDR3 reads TGTGCCAGCAGCGTGATACTCACAGATACGCAGTATTTT. The entire variable domain, with the rest obtained from reference TRBV7-9 and TRBJ2-3, is as follows: DTGVSQNPRHKITKRGQNVTFRCDPISEHNRLYWYRQTLGQGPEFLTYFQNEAQLEKSRLLSDRFSAERPKGSFSTLEIQRTEQGDSAMYLCASSVILTDTQYFGPGTRLTVL.

V usage is TRBV15 and J usage is TRBJ2-5; no definite D call. The V gene lost 0 bases and the J gene lost 5 bases, with 19 bases spanning the gap. This CDR3 region has 17 residues. Germline CDR1 and CDR2: LNHNV and YYDKDF (reference sequence). In DNA form, the CDR3 reads TGTGCCACCAGCAGAGATATAGTGGTTTCCTCGGTGGAGACCCAGTACTTC. Protein: CATSRDIVVSSVETQYF. The full variable domain, its missing parts supplied by reference TRBV15 and TRBJ2-5, is DAMVIQNPRYQVTQFGKPVTLSCSQTLNHNVMYWYQQKSSQAPKLLFHYYDKDFNNEADTPDNFQSRRPNTSFCFLDIRSPGLGDTAMYLCATSRDIVVSSVETQYFGPGTRLLVL.

The V call is TRBV5-4, the J call TRBJ2-1; 11 positions match TRBD1. J was trimmed by 6 bases and V by 4 bases; bases with no gene match: 3. The CDR3 has 14 amino acids. In germline, CDR1 is SGHNT, CDR2 YYREEE (reference sequence). The CDR3 spells CASSPGQGANEQFF. The CDR3 DNA follows: TGTGCCAGCAGCCCCGGACAGGGGGCCAATGAGCAGTTCTTC.